These 22 T cell receptor beta chains were all obtained from the same sample, sequenced in a study of OX40 agonist ivuxolimab in advanced cancers. Here immunoSEQ multiplex PCR was the method, and the copy in TCRdb shows in-frame clones only, minus some. In the table there are some 77,000 clones, 90% of which are singletons. This specimen was CD4+ or CD8+ T cells sorted from blood, taken in a trial of the OX40 agonist ivuxolimab. The receptors here all came from an adult with an advanced solid tumor such as melanoma, head and neck, liver or kidney cancer.

Only one count was recorded for this clone. J is TRBJ2-7 and V is TRBV19, with TRBD2 identical over 12 bases. Germline V gene data show CDR1 as LNHDA and CDR2 as SQIVND (reference sequence). The trim removed 4 bases at V and 0 bases at J, leaving 1 base unmatched. The CDR3 is made up of 15 amino acids. In nucleotides, the CDR3 is TGTGCCAGTAGTAAACTAGCGGGAGGCTCCTACGAGCAGTACTTC. It is translated as CASSKLAGGSYEQYF.

The sample holds a few counts of this clone. The V and J genes are TRBV14 and TRBJ2-3; D unresolved. The CDR3 runs to 16 residues. V was clipped by 4 bases and J by 2 bases, with 16 bases between them. Per the germline V gene, CDR1 is SGHDN and CDR2 is FVKESK. The chain's CDR3 is CASSPPLMGYTDTQYF. DNA for the CDR3: TGTGCCAGCAGCCCCCCCCTGATGGGATACACAGATACGCAGTATTTT.

The CDR3 protein is CASSPGLAGASGFKTQYF. The CDR3 nucleotides read TGCGCCAGCAGCCCTGGACTAGCGGGAGCGTCGGGTTTCAAGACCCAGTACTTC. The J gene is TRBJ2-5, the V gene TRBV5-1, with 13 bases matching TRBD2. This CDR3 contains 18 residues. Germline CDR1 is SGHRS and CDR2 is YFSETQ. V dropped 4 bases and J dropped 6; count of bases not matched to a gene: 15. Full variable domain (missing parts from reference TRBV5-1 and TRBJ2-5): KAGVTQTPRYLIKTRGQQVTLSCSPISGHRSVSWYQQTPGQGLQFLFEYFSETQRNKGNFPGRFSGRQFSNSRSEMNVSTLELGDSALYLCASSPGLAGASGFKTQYFGPGTRLLVL.

This chain joins TRBV28 and TRBJ1-5, with D tentatively TRBD1 (5 bases). The CDR3 has 17 residues. Germline lookup yields CDR1 MDHEN and CDR2 SYDVKM. V was cut by 7 bases and J by 0 bases, with 19 bases left in between. The CDR3 sequence is CASNNPSGRNSNQPQHF. CDR3 sequence (DNA): TGTGCCAGCAACAACCCTTCGGGACGGAATAGCAATCAGCCCCAGCATTTT.

The rearrangement uses TRBV7-9 and TRBJ1-1; 7 positions match TRBD1. Losses at the gene ends were 5 bases for V and 1 base for J; bases not matched to a gene: 4. The CDR3 runs to 14 residues. Germline CDR1 SEHNR, CDR2 FQNEAQ (reference sequence). Here the CDR3 reads CASSQGQSNTEAFF. CDR3 nucleotides: TGTGCCAGCAGCCAGGGACAGTCGAACACTGAAGCTTTCTTT.

The rearrangement joins TRBV4-1 to TRBJ1-1, with D possibly matching TRBD1 (5 bases). Between the trimmed V and J ends, which lost 0 bases and 6 bases, there was a span of 11 bases. This CDR3 region has 14 residues. Germline CDR1 and CDR2: MGHRA and YSYEKL. The DNA of the CDR3 is TGCGCCAGCAGCCAAGACAGGGTTTTCGCTGAAGCTTTCTTT. Translation gives CASSQDRVFAEAFF.

This rearrangement joins TRBV5-1 to TRBJ1-2; tentatively, D is TRBD1 (5 bases). The CDR3 loop spans 12 amino acids. Germline V lookup: CDR1 SGHRS, CDR2 YFSETQ. V was trimmed by 4 bases and J by 4 bases, leaving 8 bases between them. The CDR3 is CASSGGGYGYTF. The CDR3 DNA follows: TGCGCCAGCAGCGGGGGGGGCTATGGCTACACCTTC.

In the case of this clone: Other DNA sequences from this sample encode an identical CDR3 as well. The CDR3 sequence: CASSLRETQYF. The CDR3 DNA is TGTGCCAGCAGCCTAAGGGAGACCCAGTACTTC. The rearrangement joins TRBV5-6 to TRBJ2-5; no firm D call. The length of the CDR3 is 11 residues. V dropped 4 bases and J dropped 5 bases, with 6 bases sitting between them. The germline V gene encodes CDR1 SGHDT and CDR2 YYEEEE. Full variable domain (outside the CDR3, taken from reference TRBV5-6 and TRBJ2-5): DAGVTQSPTHLIKTRGQQVTLRCSPKSGHDTVSWYQQALGQGPQFIFQYYEEEERQRGNFPDRFSGHQFPNYSSELNVNALLLGDSALYLCASSLRETQYFGPGTRLLVL.

The V gene is TRBV9, the J gene TRBJ1-3; D unclear. The V gene's germline CDR1 is SGDLS and CDR2 YYNGEE. Trimming took 2 bases from V and 2 from J, leaving 20 bases between them. This CDR3 comprises 18 residues. CDR3 amino acids: CASSVGPDYGSPGNTIYF. CDR3 bases: TGTGCCAGCAGCGTCGGCCCAGATTATGGCAGTCCTGGAAACACCATATATTTT. The full variable domain, completed using reference TRBV9 and TRBJ1-3, is DSGVTQTPKHLITATGQRVTLRCSPRSGDLSVYWYQQSLDQGLQFLIQYYNGEERAKGNILERFSAQQFPDLHSELNLSSLELGDSALYFCASSVGPDYGSPGNTIYFGEGSWLTVV.

V and J are TRBV7-7 and TRBJ2-5; 9 nucleotides align to TRBD2. In germline, CDR1 is SSHAT, CDR2 FNYEAQ (reference sequence). The CDR3 covers 15 residues. V shed 5 bases and J 5 bases; nucleotides not matched to a gene: 9. As DNA, the CDR3 is TGTGCCAGCAGCCTCAATAGCGGGAGCTTGGAGACCCAGTACTTC. Protein: CASSLNSGSLETQYF.

The chain joins TRBV9 to TRBJ2-3; unclear D gene. Germline loops: CDR1 SGDLS, CDR2 YYNGEE. This CDR3 is built from 15 residues. Trimming shortened V by 0 bases and J by 0 bases, and 8 bases separated the two germline ends. DNA of the CDR3: TGTGCCAGCAGCGTAGAGGGCACGAGCACAGATACGCAGTATTTT. Protein sequence: CASSVEGTSTDTQYF. The full variable domain, completed using reference TRBV9 and TRBJ2-3, is DSGVTQTPKHLITATGQRVTLRCSPRSGDLSVYWYQQSLDQGLQFLIQYYNGEERAKGNILERFSAQQFPDLHSELNLSSLELGDSALYFCASSVEGTSTDTQYFGPGTRLTVL.

The chain combines TRBV5-4 with TRBJ1-1; D is undetermined. The germline gives CDR1 SGHNT, CDR2 YYREEE (reference sequence). This CDR3 comprises 17 residues. Trimming took off 0 bases at V and 1 base at J, with 16 bases between the two ends. This CDR3 is CASSLDTAGPGNTEAFF. For the CDR3, the DNA is TGTGCCAGCAGCTTGGATACAGCGGGCCCCGGGAACACTGAAGCTTTCTTT.

The chain employs TRBV5-4 and TRBJ2-3, with TRBD2 matching over 14 bases. J gave up 4 bases and V 3 bases, and 4 bases lay outside the gene matches. The CDR3 consists of 16 residues. CDR1 SGHNT and CDR2 YYREEE come from the germline V gene (reference sequence). CDR3 in amino acids: CASSSGLAGGSDTQYF. DNA of the CDR3: TGTGCCAGCAGCTCCGGACTAGCGGGAGGCTCAGATACGCAGTATTTT.

This clone was detected once. V gene TRBV29-1 combines with J gene TRBJ1-4; the D gene is possibly TRBD1 (6 bases). Germline V gene lookup returns CDR1 SQVTM and CDR2 ANQGSEA. V lost 5 bases to trimming and J lost 7 bases, with 14 bases between them. The CDR3 length is 13 residues. The chain's CDR3 is CSVTQGLGEKLFF. CDR3 nucleotide sequence: TGCAGCGTTACCCAGGGGTTGGGTGAAAAACTGTTTTTT.

The chain employs TRBV27 and TRBJ2-7, with 8 bases aligning to TRBD2. CDR1 and CDR2 (germline): MNHEY, SMNVEV (reference sequence). J was trimmed by 4 bases and V by 2 bases; bases with no gene match: 10. This CDR3 comprises 16 residues. The CDR3 DNA reads TGTGCCAGCAGTTTAGTCGATTCGGCTAGCGGGTACGAGCAGTACTTC. It codes for CASSLVDSASGYEQYF.

In this sample, this clone turned up once. V usage is TRBV6-6 and J usage is TRBJ1-1; a possible D gene is TRBD1 (6 bases). CDR1 and CDR2 from the germline V gene are MNHNY and SVGAGI (reference sequence). The CDR3 has 14 residues. Trimming cost V 4 bases and J 4 bases, with 13 bases left between them. CDR3 nucleotides: TGTGCCAGCAGTTTGGGGGGCCTGGGCACTGAAGCTTTCTTT. Translated, it gives CASSLGGLGTEAFF.

This clone was counted between two and nine times. V is TRBV19 and J is TRBJ2-7; D assignment may be TRBD1 or TRBD2 (5 bases each). Germline CDR1 is LNHDA and CDR2 is SQIVND (reference sequence). Trimming left V 4 bases short and J 4 bases short, with 11 bases between. The CDR3 length is 13 residues. In DNA form, the CDR3 reads TGTGCCAGTAGTACCAGGGACGTTTACGAGCAGTACTTC. This translates into CASSTRDVYEQYF.

The rearrangement joins TRBV6-5 to TRBJ1-1; possibly TRBD1 for D (6 bases). The CDR3 totals 13 residues. Germline CDR1 and CDR2: MNHEY and SVGAGI. V shed 6 bases and J shed 1 base, with 9 bases lying between them. DNA for the CDR3: TGTGCCAGCAGCCAGGGACAGAACACTGAAGCTTTCTTT. Translation: CASSQGQNTEAFF.

J is TRBJ1-2 and V is TRBV7-8; 12 bases line up with TRBD1. CDR3 size: 14 residues. J gave up 6 bases and V 7 bases, and 6 bases lay outside the gene matches. Germline-derived CDR1 and CDR2 are SGHVS and FQNEAQ. CDR3 residues: CASTGTGGADGYTF. Written as DNA, the CDR3 is TGTGCCAGCACCGGGACAGGGGGCGCGGATGGCTACACCTTC.

This chain connects TRBV7-9 to TRBJ2-3; D unclear. Trimming removed 1 base from V and 3 bases from J, with 8 bases in between. The CDR3 is 14 amino acids. CDR1 is SEHNR, CDR2 FQNEAQ, per germline (reference sequence). The CDR3 region is CASSLGSRTDTQYF. The DNA for the CDR3 is TGTGCCAGCAGCTTAGGCTCCAGAACAGATACGCAGTATTTT.

This clone was found once. The chain combines TRBV7-2 with TRBJ1-3; 8 nucleotides match TRBD1. Germline CDR1 SGHTA, CDR2 FQGNSA. The CDR3 consists of 16 residues. After removal of 4 bases from V and 4 bases from J, the junction contained 9 bases not matched to a gene. CDR3 amino acids: CASSSDRTGFGNTIYF. CDR3 sequence (DNA): TGTGCCAGCAGCTCGGACCGGACAGGGTTCGGAAACACCATATATTTT.

The chain links TRBV25-1 to TRBJ2-7; D remains ambiguous. This CDR3 has 15 amino acids. V gave up 7 bases and J gave up 0 bases, with 16 bases separating them. In germline, CDR1 is MGHDK, CDR2 SYGVNS. The CDR3 loop is CASTPRLGLSYEQYF. The DNA of the CDR3 is TGTGCCAGCACGCCGCGGTTGGGTCTCTCCTACGAGCAGTACTTC.